The rows below give T cell receptor beta chains drawn from one sample of a study of graft-versus-host responses after intestinal transplantation. Sequencing was performed with immunoSEQ multiplex PCR; in TCRdb, only in-frame clones are kept and a portion is missing. This sample carries about 35,000 clones, around 94% of them seen once, and the ten largest clones take 0.65% to 0.95%. The sample in question was PBMCs, obtained 16 days after intestinal transplant. The origin of the receptors is a human patient who received an intestinal transplant, so some T cells may come from the graft donor. CDR3s include the opening cysteine and the closing phenylalanine or tryptophan. The D gene is left open where the match is weak. Clone sizes are given selectively: once, few, many, or a class where the clone is expanded.

size,J,D,V,DNA,CDR3
NA,TRBJ1-1,NA,TRBV15,TGTGCCACCCCGTGGGGGGCGAACACTGAAGCTTTCTTT,CATPWGANTEAFF
NA,TRBJ1-2,NA,TRBV6-5,TGTGCCAGCCGGCCTTGGGGGGACTATGGCTACACCTTC,CASRPWGDYGYTF
NA,TRBJ2-7,TRBD1,TRBV15,TGTGCCACCAGCGGGACAGGGGAAGTGTCCGAGCAGTACTTC,CATSGTGEVSEQYF
NA,TRBJ2-6,TRBD1,TRBV6-9,TGTGCCAGCAGTGAAGCACAGGGGGCCGGGGCCAACGTCCTGACTTTC,CASSEAQGAGANVLTF
NA,TRBJ1-5,NA,TRBV5-6,TGTGCCAGCAGCTTGGGGGACATCGGGTTCGGCAATCAGCCCCAGCATTTT,CASSLGDIGFGNQPQHF
NA,TRBJ2-2,NA,TRBV6-6,TGTGCCAGCAGTTACATCCGGGTCGAGGACACCGGGGAGCTGTTTTTT,CASSYIRVEDTGELFF
NA,TRBJ2-5,TRBD2,TRBV7-6,TGTGCCAGCAGCTTAGCGGAAAACGCGCTAGCGGGAGCAGAGACCCAGTACTTC,CASSLAENALAGAETQYF
NA,TRBJ2-3,NA,TRBV5-1,TGCGCCAGCAGCTTAGACACAGATACGCAGTATTTT,CASSLDTDTQYF
NA,TRBJ2-1,TRBD2,TRBV4-1,TGCGCCAGCAGCCTCGGGACTAGCGGGTTGAATGAGCAGTTCTTC,CASSLGTSGLNEQFF
NA,TRBJ2-7,NA,TRBV28,TGTGCCAGCAGTACCATGTTGCCCTACGAGCAGTACTTC,CASSTMLPYEQYF
NA,TRBJ2-1,TRBD2,TRBV28,TGTGCCAGCAGTTTACCCGGACTAGGTCACAATGAGCAGTTCTTC,CASSLPGLGHNEQFF
once,TRBJ2-3,NA,TRBV14,TGTGCCAGCAGCCAGAACACAGATACGCAGTATTTT,CASSQNTDTQYF
NA,TRBJ1-4,TRBD1,TRBV7-8,TGTGCCAGCAGCCCGGACAGGGGGCGTTGGGAAAAACTGTTTTTT,CASSPDRGRWEKLFF
NA,TRBJ1-2,TRBD1,TRBV5-6,TGTGCCAGCAGCCTAGGGGGCGCGGATAACTATGGCTACACCTTC,CASSLGGADNYGYTF
NA,TRBJ1-1,TRBD1,TRBV2,TGTGCCAGCAGGCGAGACAGGGGGCTTACTGAAGCTTTCTTT,CASRRDRGLTEAFF
NA,TRBJ1-5,NA,TRBV7-3,TGTGCCAGCAGCTTAACAGGAGGGGTCGGACAGAATAGCAATCAGCCCCAGCATTTT,CASSLTGGVGQNSNQPQHF
NA,TRBJ1-3,NA,TRBV27,TGTGCCAGCAGTTTCGGGGGGACTGGAAACACCATATATTTT,CASSFGGTGNTIYF
NA,TRBJ2-7,NA,TRBV27,TGTGCCAGCAGTTTAGTAATTGGGAGTGGCGGGAAGTCCTACGAGCAGTACTTC,CASSLVIGSGGKSYEQYF
NA,TRBJ1-1,TRBD1,TRBV7-9,TGTGCCAGCAGCCTCTCTCAGGGGGCGAACACTGAAGCTTTCTTT,CASSLSQGANTEAFF
NA,TRBJ2-2,NA,TRBV9,TGTGCCAGCAGCGTCACCGGGACGCTGGACGGGGAGCTGTTTTTT,CASSVTGTLDGELFF
NA,TRBJ1-1,TRBD1,TRBV28,TGTGCCAGCAGTTTGAGGGACAGGGGGCTGTACACTGAAGCTTTCTTT,CASSLRDRGLYTEAFF
NA,TRBJ2-7,TRBD1,TRBV2,TGTGCCAGCGAGGGACAGTCCTACGAGCAGTACTTC,CASEGQSYEQYF
NA,TRBJ1-6,NA,TRBV28,TGTGCCAGCAGACCCCCCGTGGGGAGCTCCTATAATTCACCCCTCCACTTT,CASRPPVGSSYNSPLHF
NA,TRBJ2-1,TRBD1,TRBV4-3,TGCGCCAGCAGCCAAGATCCCTCCGGGACAGGGGGCTACAATGAGCAGTTCTTC,CASSQDPSGTGGYNEQFF
NA,TRBJ2-1,NA,TRBV5-5,TGTGCCAGCAGCCCGGGATGGAAAACCTACAATGAGCAGTTCTTC,CASSPGWKTYNEQFF
NA,TRBJ2-1,NA,TRBV9,TGTGCCAGCAGCGGGGGGGCCTACAATGAGCAGTTCTTC,CASSGGAYNEQFF